This is a list of T cell receptor beta chains from one sample in a study of T cell responses to AZD1222 COVID-19 vaccine. The data were produced by immunoSEQ multiplex PCR, yet TCRdb's version contains in-frame clones alone and is incomplete. The table includes 200,000 to 300,000 clones, 93% detected once. Sequenced material: peripheral blood, taken on day 0 of AZD1222 vaccination. The receptor source for this set is an adult in good health. CDR3s include the opening cysteine and the closing phenylalanine or tryptophan. The D gene is left open where the match is weak. Clone sizes are given selectively: once, few, many, or a class where the clone is expanded.

D gene	clone size	V gene	J gene	CDR3 DNA	CDR3 protein
NA	NA	TRBV6-5	TRBJ2-1	TGTGCCAGCAGTTACAACTTTATCTCAGACGATGAGCAGTTCTTC	CASSYNFISDDEQFF
TRBD2	NA	TRBV7-2	TRBJ2-1	TGTGCCAGCAGCCGGACTAGATCCTACAATGAGCAGTTCTTC	CASSRTRSYNEQFF
NA	NA	TRBV21-1	TRBJ2-7	TGTGCCAGCAGCAAAGCGCTGGGAGAACATGGATTAAACGAGCAGTACTTC	CASSKALGEHGLNEQYF
NA	NA	TRBV7-2	TRBJ1-6	TGTGCCAGCAGCTTAGGCGTCTACAGACCCCTCCACTTT	CASSLGVYRPLHF
NA	NA	TRBV19	TRBJ1-2	TGTGCCAGTAACCCCTGGGGGATAAACTATGGCTACACCTTC	CASNPWGINYGYTF
NA	NA	TRBV5-1	TRBJ2-7	TGCGCCAGCAGCCAGGTGCTGGCGGACGAGCAGTACTTC	CASSQVLADEQYF
NA	NA	TRBV7-9	TRBJ2-7	TGTGCCAGCAGCTTAACGCCCTCCGAGCAGTACTTC	CASSLTPSEQYF
TRBD1	NA	TRBV28	TRBJ1-1	TGTGCCAGCAGTTCGGGACAGGGGTCTCTTGAAGCTTTCTTT	CASSSGQGSLEAFF
NA	NA	TRBV19	TRBJ2-7	TGTGCCAGTAGTGGCAGGGGAGGATACGAGCAGTACTTC	CASSGRGGYEQYF
NA	NA	TRBV5-8	TRBJ1-5	TGTGCCAGCAGCTTGGTCCCGGGACAATGGGACCTGAGCAATCAGCCCCAGCATTTT	CASSLVPGQWDLSNQPQHF
TRBD2	NA	TRBV7-2	TRBJ2-7	TGTGCCAGCAGCTTACTAGCGGGAGGGGGTACCTACGAGCAGTACTTC	CASSLLAGGGTYEQYF
TRBD2	NA	TRBV24-1	TRBJ2-1	TGTGCCACCAGTGAGTCGGGACTAGTTACTGAGCAGTTCTTC	CATSESGLVTEQFF
NA	NA	TRBV4-1	TRBJ2-5	TGCGCCAGCAGCCAAGAAGTTGGGCCGAGCCAGTACTTC	CASSQEVGPSQYF
NA	NA	TRBV2	TRBJ2-3	TGTGCCAGCGGAAACCTCCGAGATACGCAGTATTTT	CASGNLRDTQYF
TRBD2	NA	TRBV4-3	TRBJ2-7	TGCGCCAGCAGCCAAGAAGCGGGAGGGCCGGGCGAGCAGTACTTC	CASSQEAGGPGEQYF
NA	NA	TRBV18	TRBJ2-5	TGTGCCAGCTCACCACCCCTACTGACAGGACATCAAGAGACCCAGTACTTC	CASSPPLLTGHQETQYF
TRBD1	NA	TRBV11-1	TRBJ2-1	TGTGCCACCAAACCGGGACAGGGTTTCTGGAATGAGCAGTTCTTC	CATKPGQGFWNEQFF
NA	NA	TRBV5-1	TRBJ2-3	TGCGCCAGCACCCTTCAAAGGTCTAGCACAGATACGCAGTATTTT	CASTLQRSSTDTQYF
TRBD2	few	TRBV7-2	TRBJ2-3	TGTGCCAGCAGCCCTAGCGGGAGAGGGGATACGCAGTATTTT	CASSPSGRGDTQYF
NA	NA	TRBV27	TRBJ2-7	TGTGCCAGCAGTTTGGGCATAAACCTGGAGCAGTACTTC	CASSLGINLEQYF
NA	NA	TRBV28	TRBJ1-1	TGTGCCAGCAGCCCCAGGAATGAAGCTTTCTTT	CASSPRNEAFF
NA	NA	TRBV7-9	TRBJ1-6	TGTGCCAGCAGCTTAGCTGCGATTGGATCACCCCTCCACTTT	CASSLAAIGSPLHF
NA	NA	TRBV10-3	TRBJ1-4	TGTGCCATCAGCGCGGGGCACCCTGGGGCTAATGAAAAACTGTTTTTT	CAISAGHPGANEKLFF
NA	NA	TRBV5-1	TRBJ2-2	TGCGCCAGCAGCTCGCGACCGGGACACAACACCGGGGAGCTGTTTTTT	CASSSRPGHNTGELFF
NA	NA	TRBV6-5	TRBJ2-6	TGTGCCAGCGGACCGGTTGGGGCCAACGTCCTGACTTTC	CASGPVGANVLTF
NA	NA	TRBV6-4	TRBJ1-5	TGTGCCAGCAGTGCTACGGCAAATCAGCCCCAGCATTTT	CASSATANQPQHF
TRBD2	NA	TRBV7-2	TRBJ2-5	TGTGCCAGCAACTTAGCGGGAGGTCGGCAAGAGACCCAGTACTTC	CASNLAGGRQETQYF
NA	NA	TRBV19	TRBJ1-5	TGTGCCAGTGAACGGGGGGCGAACAATCAGCCCCAGCATTTT	CASERGANNQPQHF
NA	NA	TRBV3-1/TRBV3-2	TRBJ2-7	TGTGCCAGCAGCCAAGATCTAGCATCGGGGTACGAGCAGTACTTC	CASSQDLASGYEQYF
NA	NA	TRBV10-3	TRBJ1-5	TGTGCCATCAGTGGGGAGGATCAGCCCCAGCATTTT	CAISGEDQPQHF
TRBD1	once	TRBV7-9	TRBJ2-1	TGTGCCAGCAACCCACCGGGACAGGGGTACAATGAGCAGTTCTTC	CASNPPGQGYNEQFF
NA	NA	TRBV2	TRBJ2-5	TGTGCCAGCAGGGAAGAACAGGTTTTCCAAGAGACCCAGTACTTC	CASREEQVFQETQYF
TRBD2	NA	TRBV2	TRBJ2-6	TGTGCCAGCAGAGGCGGGACTAGCGGCCCCTCTGGGGCCAACGTCCTGACTTTC	CASRGGTSGPSGANVLTF
TRBD1	NA	TRBV7-8	TRBJ1-5	TGTGCCAGCAGCTTAGAAGGGGGCCGGCCCCAGCATTTT	CASSLEGGRPQHF
NA	NA	TRBV19	TRBJ1-6	TGTGCCAGTAGTATGATCGGGGCCGTAAGTTCACCCCTCCACTTT	CASSMIGAVSSPLHF
NA	NA	TRBV6-5	TRBJ2-7	TGTGCCAGCAGTTACTCTCGTCTATACGAGCAGTACTTC	CASSYSRLYEQYF
NA	NA	TRBV5-5	TRBJ1-2	TGTGCCAGCAGCCTTCTAGACACCTCTAACTATGGCTACACCTTC	CASSLLDTSNYGYTF
NA	NA	TRBV28	TRBJ1-1	TGTGCCAGCAGTTTGTTCCCGTTAACTTTCTTT	CASSLFPLTFF
NA	NA	TRBV7-2	TRBJ1-1	TGTGCCAGCAGCTTAGCGCCAGGTATGAACACTGAAGCTTTCTTT	CASSLAPGMNTEAFF
NA	once	TRBV11-1	TRBJ1-4	TGTGCCAGCAGCTTAGCGCCGTCTGGGAGGAGTGAAAAACTGTTTTTT	CASSLAPSGRSEKLFF
NA	NA	TRBV6-5	TRBJ1-2	TGTGCCAGCAGAGGCCTCAGGGGAAGAGGCTATGGCTACACCTTC	CASRGLRGRGYGYTF
NA	NA	TRBV11-2	TRBJ1-6	TGTGCCAGCAGCTTAGAAGCGGGTTCACCCCTCCACTTT	CASSLEAGSPLHF
TRBD1	NA	TRBV28	TRBJ1-2	TGTGCCAGCAAAGGGGGCCTATATGGCTACACCTTC	CASKGGLYGYTF
NA	once	TRBV9	TRBJ2-7	TGTGCCAGTCCCCGGGACCGGTGGCAAAGCTACGAGCAGTACTTC	CASPRDRWQSYEQYF
TRBD2	once	TRBV19	TRBJ2-1	TGTGCCAGTAAGGGTCTAGCGGGAGGAAATGAGCAGTTCTTC	CASKGLAGGNEQFF
TRBD1	NA	TRBV18	TRBJ1-1	TGTGCCAGCTCACTGTGGGACAGGGGGACGAACACTGAAGCTTTCTTT	CASSLWDRGTNTEAFF
NA	once	TRBV11-2	TRBJ2-2	TGTGCCAGCAGCGTTAGTGGGGGGACCGGGGAGCTGTTTTTT	CASSVSGGTGELFF
NA	NA	TRBV10-3	TRBJ2-5	TGTGCCATCAGTGTGTGGGGGGAGAAACAAGAGACCCAGTACTTC	CAISVWGEKQETQYF
NA	NA	TRBV28	TRBJ1-2	TGTGCCAGCAGTTTTGGTCCGCAGGGAGAGGATGGCTACACCTTC	CASSFGPQGEDGYTF
NA	NA	TRBV12-3/TRBV12-4	TRBJ1-1	TGTGCCAGCAGTACGGGCTTGGGCACTGAAGCTTTCTTT	CASSTGLGTEAFF
TRBD1	NA	TRBV4-1	TRBJ1-2	TGCGCCAGCAGCCAACCCCGACAGGGACGGGGCTATGGCTACACCTTC	CASSQPRQGRGYGYTF
TRBD1	NA	TRBV7-2	TRBJ1-2	TGTGCCAGCAGCTTAGTAAGGGGGCACAACTATGGCTACACCTTC	CASSLVRGHNYGYTF
NA	few	TRBV10-3	TRBJ2-2	TGTGCCATCAGTGAGTCGAGGGCCTCGAACACCGGGGAGCTGTTTTTT	CAISESRASNTGELFF
TRBD1	NA	TRBV13	TRBJ1-5	TGTGCCAGCAGCCTCAGGGGGGTAAACAATCAGCCCCAGCATTTT	CASSLRGVNNQPQHF
NA	NA	TRBV13	TRBJ1-2	TGTGCCAGCAGCTTAGCGGTAGGGTGGGGCTATGGCTACACCTTC	CASSLAVGWGYGYTF
NA	NA	TRBV6-5	TRBJ2-2	TGTGCCAGCACCGCGATTAACACCGGGGAGCTGTTTTTT	CASTAINTGELFF
TRBD1	NA	TRBV6-5	TRBJ2-2	TGTGCCAGCAGACCGACAGGGTGGGGGGAGCTGTTTTTT	CASRPTGWGELFF
NA	NA	TRBV28	TRBJ1-5	TGTGCCAGCAGTTTTCGGCAGATCGGCAATCAGCCCCAGCATTTT	CASSFRQIGNQPQHF
NA	NA	TRBV7-2	TRBJ1-3	TGTGCCAGCAGCTTAGGGGGGGGCAATTCTGGAAACACCATATATTTT	CASSLGGGNSGNTIYF
TRBD2	NA	TRBV2	TRBJ2-7	TGTGCCAGCACCGAGGGAGGGAGGGCTTACGAGCAGTACTTC	CASTEGGRAYEQYF